Included here is one T cell receptor beta chain sequence, with context. Its specificity is not known. The CDR3 runs 16 residues. Trimming shortened V by 6 bases and J by 0 bases, and 18 bases separated the two germline ends. The germline CDR1 and CDR2 sequences are SGDLS and YYNGEE. These data originate in a study of T cell responses to AZD1222 COVID-19 vaccine. General study points: Spike-specific TCR repertoires showed rising breadth and depth after two AZD1222 doses. No repertoire was sampled before or during the peak T cell response, only after it. Most donors were white British and more were female, and clonal diversity was possibly underestimated.

Assay used: immunoSEQ multiplex PCR; TCRdb lists only in-frame clones, some missing. The sample records 120,000 or so clones, around 88% being singletons. The chain carries TRBV9 and TRBJ1-2, with a possible D match to TRBD1 (5 bases). The origin of this receptor is an adult in good health. The sample was peripheral blood, taken on day 0 of AZD1222 vaccination. The CDR3 is CASTPSLGESNYGYTF. The CDR3 region has the DNA TGTGCCAGCACCCCATCTTTGGGGGAGTCTAACTATGGCTACACCTTC.